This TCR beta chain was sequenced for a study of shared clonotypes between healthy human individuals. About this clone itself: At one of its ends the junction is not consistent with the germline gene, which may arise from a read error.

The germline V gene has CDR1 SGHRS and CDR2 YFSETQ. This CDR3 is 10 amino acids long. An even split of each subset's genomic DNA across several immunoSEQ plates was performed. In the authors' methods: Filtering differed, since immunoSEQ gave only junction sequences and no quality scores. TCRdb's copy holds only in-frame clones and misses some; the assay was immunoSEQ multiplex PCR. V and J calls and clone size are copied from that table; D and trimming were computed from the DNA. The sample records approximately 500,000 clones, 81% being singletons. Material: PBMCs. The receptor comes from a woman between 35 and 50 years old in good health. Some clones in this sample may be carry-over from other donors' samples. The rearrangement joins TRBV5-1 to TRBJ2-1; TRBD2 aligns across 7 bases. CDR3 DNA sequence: TGCGCCAGCAGGCGGGAGAGATTAATCTTC. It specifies CASRRERLIF.